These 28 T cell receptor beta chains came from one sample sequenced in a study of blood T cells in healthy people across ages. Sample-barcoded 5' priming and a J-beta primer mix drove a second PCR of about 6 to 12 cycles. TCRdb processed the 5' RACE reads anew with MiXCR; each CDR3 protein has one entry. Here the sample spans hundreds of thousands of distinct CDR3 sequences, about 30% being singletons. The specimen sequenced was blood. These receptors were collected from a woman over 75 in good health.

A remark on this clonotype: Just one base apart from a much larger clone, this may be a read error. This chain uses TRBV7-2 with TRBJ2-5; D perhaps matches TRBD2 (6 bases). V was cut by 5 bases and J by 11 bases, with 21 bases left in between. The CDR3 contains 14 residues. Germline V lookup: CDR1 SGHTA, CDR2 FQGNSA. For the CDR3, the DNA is TGTGCCAGCAGCCCGCCGCCCCCCGGGGGTGAGCAGTACTTC. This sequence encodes CASSPPPPGGEQYF.

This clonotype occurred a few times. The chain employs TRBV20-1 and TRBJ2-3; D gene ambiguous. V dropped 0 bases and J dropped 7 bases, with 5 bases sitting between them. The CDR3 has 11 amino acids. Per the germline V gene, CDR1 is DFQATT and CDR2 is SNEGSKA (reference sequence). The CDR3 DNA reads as TGCAGTGCTAGAGATGGAAATACGCAGTATTTT. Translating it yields CSARDGNTQYF.

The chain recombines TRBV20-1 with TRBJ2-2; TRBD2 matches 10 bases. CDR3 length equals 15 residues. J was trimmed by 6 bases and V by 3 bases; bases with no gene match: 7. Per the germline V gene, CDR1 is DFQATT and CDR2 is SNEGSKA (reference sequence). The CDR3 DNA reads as TGCAGTGCTAGGCAGCTAGCGGGGGCCGCCGGGGAGCTGTTTTTT. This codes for CSARQLAGAAGELFF.

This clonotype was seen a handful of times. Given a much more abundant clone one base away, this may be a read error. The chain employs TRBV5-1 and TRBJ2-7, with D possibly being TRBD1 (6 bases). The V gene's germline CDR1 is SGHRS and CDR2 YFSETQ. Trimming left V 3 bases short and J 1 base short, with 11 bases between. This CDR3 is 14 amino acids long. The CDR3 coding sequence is TGCGCCAGCAGCTGGTCAGGACAGTCCTACGAGCAGTACTTC. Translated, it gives CASSWSGQSYEQYF.

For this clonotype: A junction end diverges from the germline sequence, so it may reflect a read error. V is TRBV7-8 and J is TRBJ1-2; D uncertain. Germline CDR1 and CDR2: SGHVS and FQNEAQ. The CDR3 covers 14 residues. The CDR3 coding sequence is TGTGCCAGCAGCTTAGGTCCCGGAGGTTATGGCCACACCTTC. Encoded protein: CASSLGPGGYGHTF.

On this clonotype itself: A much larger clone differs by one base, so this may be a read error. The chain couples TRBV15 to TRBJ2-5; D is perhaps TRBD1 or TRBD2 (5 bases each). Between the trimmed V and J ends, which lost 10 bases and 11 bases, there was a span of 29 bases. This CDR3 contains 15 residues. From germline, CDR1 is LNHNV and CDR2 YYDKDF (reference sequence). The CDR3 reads CAIFELGGPYNEQYF. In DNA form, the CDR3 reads TGTGCCATATTTGAGCTTGGGGGTCCCTACAATGAGCAGTACTTC.

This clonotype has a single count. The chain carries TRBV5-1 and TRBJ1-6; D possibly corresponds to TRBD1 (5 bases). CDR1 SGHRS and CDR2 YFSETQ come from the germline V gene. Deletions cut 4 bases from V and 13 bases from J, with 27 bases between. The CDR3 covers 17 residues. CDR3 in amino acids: CASSPEGRGNYNLPLHF. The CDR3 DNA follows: TGCGCCAGCAGCCCCGAAGGCCGGGGGAACTATAATTTGCCCCTCCACTTT.

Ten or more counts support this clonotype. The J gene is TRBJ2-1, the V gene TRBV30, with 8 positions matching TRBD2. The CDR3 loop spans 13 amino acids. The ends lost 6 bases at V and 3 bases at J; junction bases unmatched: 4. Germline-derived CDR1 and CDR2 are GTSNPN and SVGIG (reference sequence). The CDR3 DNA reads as TGTGCCTGCGGGGGGGGCGGCTACAATGAGCAGTTCTTC. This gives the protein CACGGGGYNEQFF.

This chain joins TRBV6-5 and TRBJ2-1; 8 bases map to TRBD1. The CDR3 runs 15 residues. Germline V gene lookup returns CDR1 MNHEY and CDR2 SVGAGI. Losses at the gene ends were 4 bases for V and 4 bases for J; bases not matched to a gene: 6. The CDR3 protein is CASSFSRDRYNEQFF. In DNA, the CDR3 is TGTGCCAGCAGTTTCTCCCGGGACAGGTACAATGAGCAGTTCTTC.

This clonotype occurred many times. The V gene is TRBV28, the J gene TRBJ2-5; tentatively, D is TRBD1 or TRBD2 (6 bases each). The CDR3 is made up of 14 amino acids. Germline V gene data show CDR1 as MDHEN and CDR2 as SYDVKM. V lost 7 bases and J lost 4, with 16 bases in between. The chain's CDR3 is CASTILGGTETQYF. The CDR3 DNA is TGTGCCAGCACCATTCTAGGGGGGACAGAGACCCAGTACTTC.

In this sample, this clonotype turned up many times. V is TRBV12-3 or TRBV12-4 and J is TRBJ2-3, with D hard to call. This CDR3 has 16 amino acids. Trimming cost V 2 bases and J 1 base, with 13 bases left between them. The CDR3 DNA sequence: TGTGCCAGCAGTTTACTGATGGGCCGCGGCACAGATACGCAGTATTTT. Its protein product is CASSLLMGRGTDTQYF.

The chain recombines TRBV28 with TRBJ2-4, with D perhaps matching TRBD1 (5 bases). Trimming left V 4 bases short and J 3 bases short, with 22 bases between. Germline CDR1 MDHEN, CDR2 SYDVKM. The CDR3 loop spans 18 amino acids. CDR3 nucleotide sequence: TGTGCCAGCAGTTCAGACAGATCTCGGGTTCTAGTCAAAAACATTCAGTACTTC. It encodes CASSSDRSRVLVKNIQYF.

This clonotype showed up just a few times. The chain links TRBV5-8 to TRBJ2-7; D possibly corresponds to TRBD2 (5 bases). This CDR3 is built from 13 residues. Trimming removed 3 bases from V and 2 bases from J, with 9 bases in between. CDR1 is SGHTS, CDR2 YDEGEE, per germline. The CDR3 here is CASSSSPPYEQYF. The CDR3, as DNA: TGTGCCAGCAGCTCTAGCCCTCCCTACGAGCAGTACTTC.

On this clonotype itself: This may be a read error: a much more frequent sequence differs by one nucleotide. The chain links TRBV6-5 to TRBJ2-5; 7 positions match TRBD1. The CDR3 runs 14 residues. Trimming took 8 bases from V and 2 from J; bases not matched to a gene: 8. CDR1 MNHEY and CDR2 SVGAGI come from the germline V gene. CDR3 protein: CASAPGTEQETQYF. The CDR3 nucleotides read TGTGCCAGCGCCCCGGGGACAGAGCAAGAGACCCAGTACTTC.

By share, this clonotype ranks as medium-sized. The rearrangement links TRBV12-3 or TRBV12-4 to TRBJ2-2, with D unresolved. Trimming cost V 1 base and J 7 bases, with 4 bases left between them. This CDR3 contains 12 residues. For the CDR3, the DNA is TGTGCCAGCAGTTTAGAGGGCGGGGAGCTGTTTTTT. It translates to CASSLEGGELFF.

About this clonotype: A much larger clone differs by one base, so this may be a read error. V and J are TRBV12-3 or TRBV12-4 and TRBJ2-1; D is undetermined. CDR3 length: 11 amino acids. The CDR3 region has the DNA TGTGCCAGCGGTTTAAAAACTGAGCAGTTCTTC. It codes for CASGLKTEQFF.

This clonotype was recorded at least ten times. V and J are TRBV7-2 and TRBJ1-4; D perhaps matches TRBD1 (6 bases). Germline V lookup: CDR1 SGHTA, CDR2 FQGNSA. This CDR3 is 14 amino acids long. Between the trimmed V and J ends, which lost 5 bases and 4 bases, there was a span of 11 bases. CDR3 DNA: TGTGCCAGCAGCATACAGGGCGTTAATGAAAAACTGTTTTTT. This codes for CASSIQGVNEKLFF.

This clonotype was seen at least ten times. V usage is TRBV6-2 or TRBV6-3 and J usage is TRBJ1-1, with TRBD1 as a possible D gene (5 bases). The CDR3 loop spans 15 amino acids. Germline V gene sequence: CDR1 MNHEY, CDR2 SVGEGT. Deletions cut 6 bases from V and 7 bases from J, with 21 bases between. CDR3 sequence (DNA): TGTGCCAGCAGCTACCCCCCCGCGGGGGAGGATGAAGCTTTCTTT. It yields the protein CASSYPPAGEDEAFF.

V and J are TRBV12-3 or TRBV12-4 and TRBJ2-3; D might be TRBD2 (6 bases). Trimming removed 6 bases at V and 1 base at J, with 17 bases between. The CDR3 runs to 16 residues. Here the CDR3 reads CASSLGERVGTDTQYF. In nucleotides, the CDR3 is TGTGCCAGCAGCTTGGGAGAGCGGGTGGGCACAGATACGCAGTATTTT.

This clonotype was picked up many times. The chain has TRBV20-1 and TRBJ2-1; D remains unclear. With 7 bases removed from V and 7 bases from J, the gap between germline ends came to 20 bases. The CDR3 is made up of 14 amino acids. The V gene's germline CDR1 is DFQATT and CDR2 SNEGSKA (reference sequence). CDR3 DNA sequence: TGCAGTGTTGTCCTCCCGGCTCCAGCAAATGAGCAGTTCTTC. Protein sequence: CSVVLPAPANEQFF.

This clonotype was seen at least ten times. CDR3 protein: CASSQATQGARYGYTF. Here the CDR3 DNA reads TGCGCCAGCAGCCAAGCCACACAGGGGGCGCGGTATGGCTACACCTTC. This chain connects TRBV4-1 to TRBJ1-2, with 9 positions matching TRBD1. The CDR3 spans 16 residues. Per germline, CDR1 MGHRA and CDR2 YSYEKL. V was clipped by 1 base and J by 5 bases; unmatched bases: 8.

CDR3 bases: TGTGCCAGCAGTACTAACCGCGCCTTGAATGAAAAACTGTTTTTT. Translating it yields CASSTNRALNEKLFF. This chain links TRBV6-1 with TRBJ1-4; D is uncertain. Per germline, CDR1 MNHNS and CDR2 SASEGT. There are 15 residues in the CDR3. The V end lost 5 bases, the J end lost 5 bases, and 15 bases lay between the germline ends.

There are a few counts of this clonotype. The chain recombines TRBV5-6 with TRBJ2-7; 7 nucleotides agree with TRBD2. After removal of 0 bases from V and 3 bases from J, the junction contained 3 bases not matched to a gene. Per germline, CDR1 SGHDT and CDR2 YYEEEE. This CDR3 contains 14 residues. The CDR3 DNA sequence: TGTGCCAGCAGCTTGGGTCGGGACTACTACGAGCAGTACTTC. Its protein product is CASSLGRDYYEQYF.

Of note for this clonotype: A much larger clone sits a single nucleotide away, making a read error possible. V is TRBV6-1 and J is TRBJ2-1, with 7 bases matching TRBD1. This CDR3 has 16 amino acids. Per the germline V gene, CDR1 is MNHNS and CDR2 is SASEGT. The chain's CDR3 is CASSKASLTGNNEQFF. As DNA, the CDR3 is TGTGCCAGCAGTAAAGCTTCCTTGACAGGGAACAATGAGCAGTTCTTC.

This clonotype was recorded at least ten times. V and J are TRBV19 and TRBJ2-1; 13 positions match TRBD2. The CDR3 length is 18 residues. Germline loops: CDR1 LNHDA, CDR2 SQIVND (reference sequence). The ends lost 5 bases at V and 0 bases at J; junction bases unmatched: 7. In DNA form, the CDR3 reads TGTGCCAGTAGTGGACTAGCGGGGGTCCTAAGCTCCTACAATGAGCAGTTCTTC. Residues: CASSGLAGVLSSYNEQFF.

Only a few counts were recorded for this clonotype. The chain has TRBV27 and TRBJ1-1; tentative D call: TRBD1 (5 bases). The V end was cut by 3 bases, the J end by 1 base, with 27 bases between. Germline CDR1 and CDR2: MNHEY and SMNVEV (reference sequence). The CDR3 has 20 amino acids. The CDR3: CASSLGPLGVKVAPNTEAFF. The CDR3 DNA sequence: TGTGCCAGCAGTTTGGGGCCTCTAGGGGTAAAAGTGGCCCCGAACACTGAAGCTTTCTTT.

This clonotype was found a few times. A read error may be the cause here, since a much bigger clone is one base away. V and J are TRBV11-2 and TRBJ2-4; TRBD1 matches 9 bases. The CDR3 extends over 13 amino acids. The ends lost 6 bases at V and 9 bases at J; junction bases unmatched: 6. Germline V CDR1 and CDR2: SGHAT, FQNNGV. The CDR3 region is CASSKDRGGIQYF. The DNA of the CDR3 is TGTGCCAGCAGTAAGGACAGGGGCGGCATTCAGTACTTC.

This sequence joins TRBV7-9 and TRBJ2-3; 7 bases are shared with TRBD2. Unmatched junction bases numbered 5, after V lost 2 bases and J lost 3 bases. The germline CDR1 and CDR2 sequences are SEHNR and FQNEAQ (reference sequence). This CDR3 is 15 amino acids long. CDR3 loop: CASSLSGAATDTQYF. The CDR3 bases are TGTGCCAGCAGCTTAAGCGGGGCCGCTACAGATACGCAGTATTTT.